A selection of T cell receptor beta chains follows, all from one sample in a study of response to subunit inactivated influenza vaccine. TCRdb reprocessed the RT-PCR reads with MiXCR, giving one entry per CDR3 protein. The profile shows some 640,000 distinct CDR3 sequences, 14% of them singletons. The starting material was PBMCs from blood, obtained less than 15 days before vaccination. Receptor source: a man in his forties or fifties who received an inactivated influenza vaccine. Both conserved end residues are part of each CDR3. Fields, in order: V gene, D gene, J gene, clone size, CDR3 DNA, CDR3 protein. A D gene is named only where the DNA matches it firmly. A row's size may be missing; if present it is once, few, many or a size class.

V gene: TRBV23-1
D gene: -
J gene: TRBJ1-5
clone size: few
CDR3 DNA: TGCGCCAGCAGTCAATCGGCGGTTTATAGCAATCAGCCCCAGCATTTT
CDR3 protein: CASSQSAVYSNQPQHF

V gene: TRBV5-1
D gene: TRBD2
J gene: TRBJ2-2
clone size: few
CDR3 DNA: TGCGCCAGCAGCTCCGAAGGACTAGTCCAGAACACCGGGGAGCTGTTTTTT
CDR3 protein: CASSSEGLVQNTGELFF

V gene: TRBV20-1
D gene: -
J gene: TRBJ2-3
clone size: -
CDR3 DNA: TGCAGTGCTAATACAGCGGTTAGGACAGATACGCAGTATTTT
CDR3 protein: CSANTAVRTDTQYF

V gene: TRBV7-2
D gene: TRBD2
J gene: TRBJ2-1
clone size: -
CDR3 DNA: TGTGCCAGCAGCAATAGCGGGAGTCCCCTCAATGAGCAGTTCTTC
CDR3 protein: CASSNSGSPLNEQFF

V gene: TRBV21-1
D gene: -
J gene: TRBJ2-7
clone size: -
CDR3 DNA: TGTGCCAGCAGTCCAGACAGGGACTCCTACGAGCAGTACTTC
CDR3 protein: CASSPDRDSYEQYF

V gene: TRBV20-1
D gene: -
J gene: TRBJ1-3
clone size: few
CDR3 DNA: TGCAGTGCTAGAGATATTTATGGAAACACCATATATTTT
CDR3 protein: CSARDIYGNTIYF

V gene: TRBV11-2
D gene: -
J gene: TRBJ2-5
clone size: -
CDR3 DNA: TGTGCCAGCAGCCAAGGGACGGGCCCAGAGACCCAGTACTTC
CDR3 protein: CASSQGTGPETQYF

V gene: TRBV5-1
D gene: -
J gene: TRBJ2-5
clone size: many
CDR3 DNA: TGCGCCAGCAGCTTGGACCAAGAGACCCAGTACTTC
CDR3 protein: CASSLDQETQYF

V gene: TRBV27
D gene: -
J gene: TRBJ1-4
clone size: few
CDR3 DNA: TGTGCCAGCAGTTCCCGACAGATTGAAAAACTGTTTTTT
CDR3 protein: CASSSRQIEKLFF

V gene: TRBV5-1
D gene: -
J gene: TRBJ2-6
clone size: few
CDR3 DNA: TGCGCCAGCAGCTTGGGTGAGACTGGGGCCAACGTCCTGACTTTC
CDR3 protein: CASSLGETGANVLTF

V gene: TRBV20-1
D gene: -
J gene: TRBJ2-5
clone size: many
CDR3 DNA: TGCAGTGCTAGAGAGCCAGGACAAGAGACCCAGTACTTC
CDR3 protein: CSAREPGQETQYF

V gene: TRBV9
D gene: -
J gene: TRBJ1-3
clone size: -
CDR3 DNA: TGTGCCAGCAGCGTAGCTACAGCGCCCTTCTCTGGAAACACCATATATTTT
CDR3 protein: CASSVATAPFSGNTIYF

V gene: TRBV24-1
D gene: -
J gene: TRBJ2-1
clone size: many
CDR3 DNA: TGTGCCACCAGTGATTCCCACAATGAGCAGTTCTTC
CDR3 protein: CATSDSHNEQFF

V gene: TRBV12-3/TRBV12-4
D gene: -
J gene: TRBJ1-6
clone size: few
CDR3 DNA: TGTGCCAGCAGTTTTTCAGGTCGAAGATCACCCCTCCACTTT
CDR3 protein: CASSFSGRRSPLHF

V gene: TRBV5-1
D gene: -
J gene: TRBJ1-5
clone size: many
CDR3 DNA: TGCGCCAGCAGCTTAAATGGCGGCGGGAACCAGCCCCAGCATTTT
CDR3 protein: CASSLNGGGNQPQHF

V gene: TRBV27
D gene: -
J gene: TRBJ2-3
clone size: few
CDR3 DNA: TGTGCCAGCAGTTTTCGCTCGTCTGGCCGTCTATGCACAGATACGCAGTATTTT
CDR3 protein: CASSFRSSGRLCTDTQYF

V gene: TRBV3-1
D gene: -
J gene: TRBJ1-6
clone size: -
CDR3 DNA: TGTGCCAGCAGCCAAGTGGAGGTTCGATCACCCCTCCACTTT
CDR3 protein: CASSQVEVRSPLHF